This T cell receptor (beta chain) was retrieved from a study of OX40 agonist ivuxolimab in advanced cancers. About the study: Head and neck, renal cell, melanoma or hepatocellular carcinoma were the cancers that dose-escalation patients had.

Sequencing used immunoSEQ multiplex PCR; TCRdb keeps in-frame clones, though not all of them. The table shows some 31,000 clones, with 80% occurring only once. Autoimmune disease history or systemic immunosuppression meant exclusion. The sampling schedule covered blood at baseline, cycle 4 day 1, and cycle 7 day 1. V lost 4 bases and J lost 5; bases outside the gene matches: 8. CDR1 and CDR2 (germline): SEHNR, FQNEAQ (reference sequence). The CDR3 is made up of 15 amino acids. V and J are TRBV7-9 and TRBJ2-1, with 7 bases lining up with TRBD1. The origin of this receptor is an adult with an advanced solid tumor such as melanoma, head and neck, liver or kidney cancer. The sequences come from CD4+ or CD8+ T cells sorted from blood, collected in a trial of the OX40 agonist ivuxolimab. The CDR3 protein is CASSSRQGIHNEQFF. Written as DNA, the CDR3 is TGTGCCAGCAGCTCACGACAGGGTATACACAATGAGCAGTTCTTC. The entire variable domain, with the rest obtained from reference TRBV7-9 and TRBJ2-1, is as follows: DTGVSQNPRHKITKRGQNVTFRCDPISEHNRLYWYRQTLGQGPEFLTYFQNEAQLEKSRLLSDRFSAERPKGSFSTLEIQRTEQGDSAMYLCASSSRQGIHNEQFFGPGTRLTVL.